This T cell receptor beta chain was obtained from a study of OX40 agonist ivuxolimab in advanced cancers. Study context: Three dose-escalation patients had partial responses: one with hepatocellular carcinoma and two with cutaneous melanoma.

Sequencing was performed with immunoSEQ multiplex PCR; in TCRdb, only in-frame clones are kept and a portion is missing. The sample includes tens of thousands of clones, 70% to 80% of them seen just once. General study results and limits: Researchers report that CD8+ T cells had, on average, more expanded clones than CD4+.

As to this clone: Antigen specificity is unknown.

The sequence was obtained from an adult with an advanced solid tumor such as melanoma, head and neck, liver or kidney cancer. This specimen was CD4+ or CD8+ T cells sorted from blood, taken in a trial of the OX40 agonist ivuxolimab.

The CDR3 loop reads CASSLSGIHEQYF. CDR3 DNA sequence: TGCGCCAGCAGCTTGTCCGGTATCCACGAGCAGTACTTC. This chain uses TRBV5-1 with TRBJ2-7; D is unclear. In germline, CDR1 is SGHRS, CDR2 YFSETQ. This CDR3 region has 13 residues. The germline V and J ends were trimmed by 1 base and 5 bases, with 10 bases remaining between them. The whole variable domain, remainder taken from reference TRBV5-1 and TRBJ2-7, is KAGVTQTPRYLIKTRGQQVTLSCSPISGHRSVSWYQQTPGQGLQFLFEYFSETQRNKGNFPGRFSGRQFSNSRSEMNVSTLELGDSALYLCASSLSGIHEQYFGPGTRLTVT.